The 18 T cell receptor beta chains reported below all come from one sample, sequenced in a study of shared clonotypes between healthy human individuals. TCRdb's table, derived via immunoSEQ multiplex PCR, lists solely in-frame clones and lacks some. The repertoire holds about 690,000 clones, with roughly 87% as singletons. Sequenced sample: memory CD8+ T cells from PBMCs. Subset in this sample: CD45RO+ cells pooled with CCR7-negative TemRA cells. The receptors come from a young man in good health. Some clones in this sample may be carry-over from other donors' samples.

The chain employs TRBV7-8 and TRBJ2-7; TRBD2 aligns across 9 bases. CDR1 is SGHVS and CDR2 is FQNEAQ in the germline V gene. V shed 2 bases and J 2 bases; nucleotides not matched to a gene: 16. This CDR3 comprises 19 residues. CDR3 DNA: TGTGCCAGCAGCTTATACCCCGATGGGGGCGGGAGGGCCGCCTACGAGCAGTACTTC. Encoded protein: CASSLYPDGGGRAAYEQYF.

The table lists this clone with a count of one. The CDR3 sequence: CASSLNGYEQYF. As DNA, the CDR3 is TGTGCCAGCAGCTTAAATGGCTACGAGCAGTACTTC. The chain has TRBV7-8 and TRBJ2-7; unclear D gene. The CDR3 is 12 residues long. The V gene lost 2 bases and the J gene lost 3 bases, with 5 bases spanning the gap. Germline-derived CDR1 and CDR2 are SGHVS and FQNEAQ.

The sample holds one count of this clone. The chain carries TRBV6-5 and TRBJ1-2, with unresolved D. Looked up from germline, CDR1 is MNHEY and CDR2 is SVGAGI. Trimming took off 2 bases at V and 0 bases at J, with 7 bases between the two ends. The CDR3 consists of 14 residues. The CDR3, as DNA: TGTGCCAGCAGTTACAAGGCAGCTAACTATGGCTACACCTTC. The encoded protein is CASSYKAANYGYTF.

The V call is TRBV7-2, the J call TRBJ2-2, with unresolved D. Trimming pared 2 bases from V and 6 bases from J, leaving 4 bases between. This CDR3 spans 12 amino acids. Germline values: CDR1 SGHTA, CDR2 FQGNSA. CDR3 loop: CASSLRAGELFF. CDR3 in DNA: TGTGCCAGCAGCTTAAGGGCCGGGGAGCTGTTTTTT.

The J gene is TRBJ2-7, the V gene TRBV19, with D maybe TRBD2 (6 bases). The CDR3 loop spans 15 amino acids. V was clipped by 1 base and J by 7 bases, with 17 bases between them. Germline CDR1 and CDR2: LNHDA and SQIVND (reference sequence). The CDR3 is CASSIVGGTGGEQYF. CDR3 nucleotide sequence: TGTGCCAGTAGTATAGTAGGAGGGACCGGAGGGGAGCAGTACTTC.

The V call is TRBV7-9, the J call TRBJ1-4, with a tentative D call TRBD1 (5 bases). V lost 7 bases and J lost 8, with 26 bases in between. CDR1 SEHNR and CDR2 FQNEAQ come from the germline V gene (reference sequence). The CDR3 sequence is 17 residues long. The CDR3 sequence: CASTPGVGVLEEEKLFF. For the CDR3, the DNA is TGTGCCAGCACCCCGGGTGTGGGGGTGTTAGAGGAAGAAAAACTGTTTTTT.

The V and J genes are TRBV5-5 and TRBJ2-2, with TRBD1 identical over 10 bases. This CDR3 comprises 15 residues. CDR1 is SGHKS, CDR2 YYEKEE, per germline (reference sequence). V was clipped by 2 bases and J by 6 bases; unmatched bases: 4. CDR3 protein: CASSLWDRGAGELFF. Here the CDR3 DNA reads TGTGCCAGCAGCTTATGGGACAGGGGCGCCGGGGAGCTGTTTTTT.

The chain employs TRBV27 and TRBJ2-7, with D maybe TRBD1 (6 bases). Germline V gene data show CDR1 as MNHEY and CDR2 as SMNVEV (reference sequence). Trimming removed 7 bases from V and 0 bases from J, with 13 bases in between. The CDR3 is 14 residues long. The CDR3 DNA is TGTGCCAGCACCCTCCAAGGGGGCTCCTACGAGCAGTACTTC. It codes for CASTLQGGSYEQYF.

The chain has TRBV28 and TRBJ1-5, with D possibly matching TRBD1 (5 bases). This CDR3 contains 15 residues. Per the germline V gene, CDR1 is MDHEN and CDR2 is SYDVKM. Trimming took off 6 bases at V and 2 bases at J, with 14 bases between the two ends. DNA for the CDR3: TGTGCCAGCAGCCTCATTCGGGGGGGCAATCAGCCCCAGCATTTT. Translation: CASSLIRGGNQPQHF.

This clone was observed a few times. The CDR3 bases are TGTGCCAGCAGTCCCCGGGCCTTAATGAACACTGAAGCTTTCTTT. Amino acids: CASSPRALMNTEAFF. The V gene is TRBV6-5, the J gene TRBJ1-1; D not resolved. The CDR3 has 15 amino acids. The V end was cut by 5 bases, the J end by 0 bases, with 13 bases between. CDR1 is MNHEY and CDR2 is SVGAGI in the germline V gene.

In its sample, this clone was seen once. The chain carries TRBV28 and TRBJ2-7; no clear D. The germline V and J ends were trimmed by 2 bases and 0 bases, with 8 bases remaining between them. There are 14 residues in the CDR3. Germline assignment: CDR1 MDHEN and CDR2 SYDVKM. Written as DNA, the CDR3 is TGTGCCAGCAGTTTAAGGCCAGTCTCCTACGAGCAGTACTTC. This gives the protein CASSLRPVSYEQYF.

The chain is built from TRBV5-4 and TRBJ1-4; a weak D match, TRBD1 (5 bases). Deletions cut 4 bases from V and 5 bases from J, with 12 bases between. CDR3 size: 14 residues. Germline CDR1 SGHNT, CDR2 YYREEE (reference sequence). CDR3 amino acids: CASSLQGSNEKLFF. CDR3 coding DNA: TGTGCCAGCAGCCTGCAGGGTTCGAATGAAAAACTGTTTTTT.

The genes are TRBV30 and TRBJ2-7; TRBD1 aligns across 9 bases. Germline values: CDR1 GTSNPN, CDR2 SVGIG (reference sequence). The J segment lost 7 bases and the V segment lost 0 bases, leaving 10 bases of the junction unmatched. The CDR3 spans 15 residues. The CDR3 here is CAWSVRDRAWGEQYF. In nucleotides, the CDR3 is TGTGCCTGGAGTGTACGGGACAGGGCATGGGGGGAGCAGTACTTC.

The CDR3 DNA follows: TGTGCCAGCAGCCTGTCGACTAGCGGGTACAATGAGCAGTTCTTC. It translates to CASSLSTSGYNEQFF. The chain uses TRBV11-2 and TRBJ2-1; TRBD2 agrees at 10 bases. Trimming at V came to 5 bases and at J to 4 bases, leaving 5 bases not matched to a gene. CDR3 length: 15 residues. Germline V CDR1 and CDR2: SGHAT, FQNNGV.

In the case of this clone: Distinct nucleotide sequences in the sample also encode this CDR3. The V and J genes are TRBV27 and TRBJ1-1, with TRBD1 identical over 7 bases. V dropped 3 bases and J dropped 1; count of bases not matched to a gene: 2. The CDR3 loop spans 14 amino acids. The germline V gene encodes CDR1 MNHEY and CDR2 SMNVEV (reference sequence). The CDR3 here is CASSLAGGNTEAFF. Written as DNA, the CDR3 is TGTGCCAGCAGTTTGGCAGGGGGGAACACTGAAGCTTTCTTT.

The chain has TRBV6-6 and TRBJ2-2; D gene uncertain. The V gene lost 4 bases and the J gene lost 6 bases, with 6 bases spanning the gap. CDR1 MNHNY and CDR2 SVGAGI come from the germline V gene (reference sequence). This CDR3 is 12 amino acids long. The CDR3 is CASSSEAGELFF. The CDR3 nucleotides are TGTGCCAGCAGTTCCGAGGCCGGGGAGCTGTTTTTT.

The V gene is TRBV6-5, the J gene TRBJ1-1, with 7 nucleotides matching TRBD1. Trimming at V came to 7 bases and at J to 2 bases, leaving 4 bases not matched to a gene. The CDR3 has 13 amino acids. Germline CDR1 MNHEY, CDR2 SVGAGI. The CDR3: CASTQGGNTEAFF. The CDR3 nucleotides are TGTGCCAGCACCCAGGGGGGCAACACTGAAGCTTTCTTT.

The chain employs TRBV7-9 and TRBJ2-1; a weak D match, TRBD2 (6 bases). Trimming removed 5 bases from V and 7 bases from J, with 18 bases in between. Germline CDR1 is SEHNR and CDR2 is FQNEAQ (reference sequence). This CDR3 contains 15 residues. The CDR3 DNA is TGTGCCAGCAGCCCCGGAGGGAGCTGGGGTAATGAGCAGTTCTTC. Its translation: CASSPGGSWGNEQFF.